These 21 T cell receptor beta chains were sequenced from one sample in a study of cytomegalovirus exposure and HLA in healthy donors. The PCR made use of 60 Vbeta and 13 Jbeta primers. Assay used: immunoSEQ multiplex PCR; TCRdb lists only in-frame clones, some missing. In the table there are 140,000 or so clones, over 55% of which are singletons. Material for sequencing was PBMCs. These receptors were obtained from a man in his forties in good health and CMV-seronegative.

This sequence joins TRBV7-8 and TRBJ1-5; no clear D. The germline CDR1 and CDR2 sequences are SGHVS and FQNEAQ. This CDR3 contains 15 residues. The V end lost 5 bases, the J end lost 2 bases, and 13 bases lay between the germline ends. CDR3 sequence: CASSRERRGNQPQHF. Here the CDR3 DNA reads TGTGCCAGCAGCCGCGAAAGGAGAGGCAATCAGCCCCAGCATTTT.

V usage is TRBV6-1 and J usage is TRBJ2-1, with 8 bases identical to TRBD2. Germline-derived CDR1 and CDR2 are MNHNS and SASEGT. There are 13 residues in the CDR3. Trimming at V came to 4 bases and at J to 9 bases, leaving 5 bases not matched to a gene. The CDR3: CASSAGGPGEQFF. CDR3 DNA sequence: TGTGCCAGCAGTGCGGGGGGGCCGGGTGAGCAGTTCTTC.

This chain uses TRBV6-6 with TRBJ2-3; D is possibly TRBD2 (5 bases). This CDR3 is 14 amino acids long. Trimming removed 0 bases from V and 10 bases from J, with 14 bases in between. CDR1 is MNHNY and CDR2 is SVGAGI in the germline V gene (reference sequence). The CDR3 loop is CASSYSGVSGAQYF. The CDR3 nucleotides read TGTGCCAGCAGTTACTCGGGAGTCTCCGGGGCGCAGTATTTT.

The CDR3 DNA reads TGTGCCAGCAGCTTAGGGGGGGACTACGAGCAGTACTTC. This codes for CASSLGGDYEQYF. V and J are TRBV7-2 and TRBJ2-7; a weak D match, TRBD2 (6 bases). Between the trimmed V and J ends, which lost 1 base and 3 bases, there was a span of 7 bases. Germline CDR1 SGHTA, CDR2 FQGNSA. The CDR3 runs 13 residues.

V is TRBV6-5 and J is TRBJ1-6; a weak D match, TRBD1 (6 bases). The CDR3 totals 16 residues. From germline, CDR1 is MNHEY and CDR2 SVGAGI. With 1 base removed from V and 7 bases from J, the gap between germline ends came to 14 bases. The chain's CDR3 is CASSYYSGVGNSPLHF. The DNA of the CDR3 is TGTGCCAGCAGTTACTACTCAGGGGTGGGGAATTCACCCCTCCACTTT.

This clone was found once. V is TRBV4-1 and J is TRBJ1-1, with D perhaps TRBD1 (5 bases). The CDR3 totals 16 residues. The V and J ends lost 2 bases and 2 bases respectively, with 15 bases between them. Germline CDR1 is MGHRA and CDR2 is YSYEKL. The CDR3 DNA follows: TGCGCCAGCAGCCAATCAACGGTAGGGGCTAACACTGAAGCTTTCTTT. Translation: CASSQSTVGANTEAFF.

The gene calls are TRBV27 and TRBJ2-7; D gene uncertain. The germline V gene has CDR1 MNHEY and CDR2 SMNVEV (reference sequence). V lost 6 bases to trimming and J lost 2 bases, with 17 bases between them. The CDR3 is made up of 15 amino acids. CDR3 sequence: CASRPSAGFPYEQYF. CDR3 in DNA: TGTGCCAGCAGACCCTCAGCCGGGTTCCCCTACGAGCAGTACTTC.

The chain links TRBV9 to TRBJ2-3; tentatively, D is TRBD1 (6 bases). V lost 3 bases, J lost 6 bases, and 11 bases lay in between. Germline lookup yields CDR1 SGDLS and CDR2 YYNGEE. This CDR3 contains 13 residues. For the CDR3, the DNA is TGTGCCAGCAGCGGCAGGGGTACTGATACGCAGTATTTT. Its translation: CASSGRGTDTQYF.

The rearrangement uses TRBV6-1 and TRBJ2-7; TRBD2 agrees at 9 bases. V was clipped by 8 bases and J by 0 bases; unmatched bases: 8. The germline V gene has CDR1 MNHNS and CDR2 SASEGT. The CDR3 contains 15 residues. CDR3 in DNA: TGTGCCAGCTTCGGTAGGCGGGGGGGCTCCTACGAGCAGTACTTC. Protein product: CASFGRRGGSYEQYF.

V and J are TRBV11-2 and TRBJ2-7; no definite D call. CDR3 length: 11 amino acids. The germline V gene encodes CDR1 SGHAT and CDR2 FQNNGV. Trimming stripped 5 bases from V and 2 bases from J, with 4 bases between. For the CDR3, the DNA is TGTGCCAGCAGCACAGCCTACGAGCAGTACTTC. Translating it yields CASSTAYEQYF.

This chain uses TRBV9 with TRBJ1-2; 8 bases agree with TRBD1. With 2 bases clipped from V and 8 bases from J, the junction kept 2 bases outside the gene matches. The CDR3 covers 12 residues. The germline V gene has CDR1 SGDLS and CDR2 YYNGEE. CDR3 sequence: CASSVQGAGYTF. CDR3 coding DNA: TGTGCCAGCAGCGTGCAGGGGGCCGGCTACACCTTC.

V gene TRBV5-8 combines with J gene TRBJ1-1, with D unclear. The V gene lost 2 bases and the J gene lost 1 base, with 15 bases spanning the gap. The V gene's germline CDR1 is SGHTS and CDR2 YDEGEE. The CDR3 extends over 16 amino acids. DNA of the CDR3: TGTGCCAGCAGCTTATTCCGGGGATTATCGAACACTGAAGCTTTCTTT. Translation: CASSLFRGLSNTEAFF.

V and J are TRBV20-1 and TRBJ2-7, with TRBD1 matching 9 bases. The CDR3 is 11 amino acids. Trimming took 0 bases from V and 12 from J; bases not matched to a gene: 3. Per germline, CDR1 DFQATT and CDR2 SNEGSKA (reference sequence). The CDR3 region is CSARESDRGYF. The CDR3 coding sequence is TGCAGTGCTAGAGAGTCGGACAGGGGGTACTTC.

The CDR3 region has the DNA TGTGCCAGCAGCTACGATCCGGTAGAGGGCTACACCTTC. This translates into CASSYDPVEGYTF. The chain is built from TRBV5-4 and TRBJ1-2; the D is unclear. CDR1 is SGHNT and CDR2 is YYREEE in the germline V gene (reference sequence). V was shortened by 3 bases and J by 8 bases, with 14 bases between the two germline ends. The CDR3 loop spans 13 amino acids.

This clone has just one count. This rearrangement joins TRBV7-9 to TRBJ2-5, with unresolved D. The V gene's germline CDR1 is SEHNR and CDR2 FQNEAQ (reference sequence). CDR3 length equals 13 residues. V was clipped by 0 bases and J by 5 bases, with 7 bases between them. The DNA for the CDR3 is TGTGCCAGCAGCTTAGCGAGGTTGGAGACCCAGTACTTC. This encodes CASSLARLETQYF.

The gene calls are TRBV6-1 and TRBJ2-3; possible D gene TRBD2, 5 bases. The germline V and J ends were trimmed by 11 bases and 3 bases, with 15 bases remaining between them. Germline values: CDR1 MNHNS, CDR2 SASEGT. This CDR3 region has 13 residues. This chain's CDR3 is CACSGVGTDTQYF. CDR3 in DNA: TGTGCCTGCTCCGGGGTAGGGACAGATACGCAGTATTTT.

The chain combines TRBV11-2 with TRBJ2-7; tentatively, D is TRBD1 (5 bases). The ends were cut back, 5 bases at V and 6 bases at J, with 11 bases in the middle. The CDR3 extends over 12 amino acids. The germline gives CDR1 SGHAT, CDR2 FQNNGV. The CDR3 here is CASSKGQIEQYF. CDR3 bases: TGTGCCAGCAGCAAGGGGCAGATCGAGCAGTACTTC.

This chain uses TRBV19 with TRBJ2-7, with D unclear. Per germline, CDR1 LNHDA and CDR2 SQIVND (reference sequence). V was pared by 1 base and J by 0 bases, with 10 bases between. CDR3 length: 15 residues. CDR3 in DNA: TGTGCCAGTAGTATAGCAGGCCATAGCTCCTACGAGCAGTACTTC. Translation gives CASSIAGHSSYEQYF.

This clone has a single count. The V call is TRBV30, the J call TRBJ2-1; TRBD2 agrees at 9 bases. The length of the CDR3 is 14 residues. Germline V CDR1 and CDR2: GTSNPN, SVGIG (reference sequence). J was trimmed by 9 bases and V by 0 bases; bases with no gene match: 6. The CDR3 spells CAWSVEREVTEQFF. The CDR3 DNA reads as TGTGCCTGGAGTGTGGAGCGGGAGGTAACTGAGCAGTTCTTC.

This clone has just one count. This rearrangement joins TRBV11-2 to TRBJ1-1; D uncertain. V dropped 4 bases and J dropped 8 bases, with 11 bases sitting between them. This CDR3 contains 12 residues. Germline V CDR1 and CDR2: SGHAT, FQNNGV. Here the CDR3 reads CASSYGPGEAFF. CDR3 in DNA: TGTGCCAGCAGCTACGGACCGGGAGAAGCTTTCTTT.

The chain uses TRBV5-1 and TRBJ1-2; possibly TRBD1 for D (6 bases). The CDR3 consists of 17 residues. Looked up from germline, CDR1 is SGHRS and CDR2 is YFSETQ. Trimming shortened V by 4 bases and J by 2 bases, and 21 bases separated the two germline ends. The CDR3: CASSLGVGGGTNYGYTF. Written as DNA, the CDR3 is TGCGCCAGCAGCCTGGGTGTCGGCGGGGGGACAAACTATGGCTACACCTTC.